The present TCR beta chain was sequenced within a study of Ad26.COV2.S vaccination and SARS-CoV-2 variants. Study-wide points: The breadth of spike-specific CD8+ and CD4+ T cell responses after vaccination was reportedly substantial.

Sequenced by immunoSEQ multiplex PCR; TCRdb stores in-frame clones only, minus some. The sample has 350,000 to 450,000 clones, about 92% seen once. As concerns this clone: Antigen unknown.

The V gene's germline CDR1 is SGHNT and CDR2 YENEEA. Trimming removed 0 bases from V and 6 bases from J, with 12 bases in between. The length of the CDR3 is 14 residues. The sequence came from a human donor who had recovered from COVID-19. J is TRBJ2-7 and V is TRBV11-3, with D maybe TRBD2 (6 bases). Sequenced material: peripheral blood, taken after recovery from COVID-19. The CDR3 DNA reads TGTGCCAGCAGCTTAGATCGGGTGGGAGGCGAGCAGTACTTC. It is translated as CASSLDRVGGEQYF.